The source of this TCR beta chain is a study of blood T cell repertoires in COVID-19. Measured with immunoSEQ multiplex PCR; TCRdb has only the in-frame clones, and not every one. The sample consists of a few hundred thousand clones, 86% of them appearing once. The sequenced sample consisted of peripheral blood. This TCR came from a woman aged 70-85 years with COVID-19, enrolled during active disease.

The CDR3 loop reads CASSPFPSTEAFF. CDR3 sequence (DNA): TGTGCCAGCTCACCATTCCCTAGCACTGAAGCTTTCTTT. V and J are TRBV18 and TRBJ1-1; no clear D. The V gene lost 2 bases and the J gene lost 4 bases, with 8 bases spanning the gap. Germline V gives CDR1 KGHSH, CDR2 LQKENI. The CDR3 extends over 13 amino acids.